This entry lists 2 T cell receptor beta chains sequenced from one sample in a study of blood T cell repertoires in COVID-19. Assay: immunoSEQ multiplex PCR; the TCRdb copy retains only in-frame clones and omits some. The table includes a few hundred thousand clones, approximately 87% detected once. Specimen: PBMCs or T cells enriched from blood (not recorded which). The receptors were gathered from a woman aged 45-65 years who had recovered from COVID-19.

The chain uses TRBV19 and TRBJ2-5, with D perhaps matching TRBD2 (6 bases). The germline V gene encodes CDR1 LNHDA and CDR2 SQIVND (reference sequence). V lost 5 bases and J 5 bases, leaving 12 bases between the germline ends. The CDR3 runs 13 residues. This CDR3 is CASSALAPETQYF. CDR3 in DNA: TGTGCCAGTAGTGCCCTAGCGCCCGAGACCCAGTACTTC.

The chain uses TRBV5-1 and TRBJ1-5; 7 positions agree with TRBD1. CDR3 length: 14 amino acids. The V and J ends lost 4 bases and 5 bases, in that order; junction bases with no gene match: 6. CDR1 and CDR2 (germline): SGHRS, YFSETQ. The CDR3 DNA reads as TGCGCCAGCAGCCAGGGGGGAGAGGATCAGCCCCAGCATTTT. Residues: CASSQGGEDQPQHF.